This T cell receptor beta chain was found in a study of STAT5B mutations in CD4+ large granular lymphocyte leukemia. Study-level findings and limits: TRBV06-family usage was enriched in top patient clones (8/27) versus controls (2/35). Main leukemic clonotypes were patient-specific, but about 25% appeared at low frequency elsewhere.

Sequencing used immunoSEQ multiplex PCR; TCRdb keeps in-frame clones, though not all of them. The repertoire consists of around 31,000 clones, with 72% occurring once and the leading ten covering approximately 1.9%. Trimming removed 3 bases from V and 6 bases from J; junction bases left unmatched: 7. The CDR3 sequence is 15 residues long. CDR1 SGHKS and CDR2 YYEKEE come from the germline V gene (reference sequence). For this clone: As yet, its antigen is unknown.

The genes are TRBV5-5 and TRBJ2-7; 12 positions match TRBD1. Sequencing was carried out using CD4+ T cells from blood buffy coats. This clonotype was obtained from a human donor in good health. CDR3 protein: CASSWGQGASFEQYF. CDR3 sequence (DNA): TGTGCCAGCAGCTGGGGACAGGGGGCGTCTTTCGAGCAGTACTTC.